Following are 22 T cell receptor beta chains from one sample sequenced in a study of cytomegalovirus exposure and HLA in healthy donors. The PCR made use of 60 Vbeta and 13 Jbeta primers. This table comes from immunoSEQ multiplex PCR, and its TCRdb copy is limited to in-frame clones, with some not included. Among fewer than 200,000 clones, roughly 79% were seen once, and the ten largest hold over 0.95%. The sample comprised PBMCs. These receptors were taken from a woman in her forties or fifties in good health and CMV-seropositive.

The rearrangement uses TRBV2 and TRBJ1-1; possibly TRBD1 for D (6 bases). There are 13 residues in the CDR3. Trimming took 6 bases from V and 6 from J, leaving 14 bases between them. Germline V gene sequence: CDR1 SNHLY, CDR2 FYNNEI. CDR3 protein: CASRDSSSPEAFF. The CDR3 DNA sequence: TGTGCCAGCAGGGACAGTTCGAGCCCTGAAGCTTTCTTT.

This chain uses TRBV2 with TRBJ1-1; 9 bases are a match to TRBD1. The junction had 4 bases not matched to a gene; V was cut back by 5 bases and J by 3 bases. The V gene's germline CDR1 is SNHLY and CDR2 FYNNEI. The CDR3 totals 14 residues. The CDR3 region has the DNA TGTGCCAGCAGTAAACAGGGGGCGGACACTGAAGCTTTCTTT. Its protein product is CASSKQGADTEAFF.

The sample holds one count of this clone. The gene calls are TRBV10-3 and TRBJ2-3; TRBD2 agrees at 14 bases. V lost 3 bases, J lost 5 bases, and 4 bases stayed unmatched. Germline V gives CDR1 ENHRY, CDR2 SYGVKD. The CDR3 consists of 16 residues. The CDR3 reads CAISEGTSGSVDTQYF. In nucleotides, the CDR3 is TGTGCCATCAGTGAAGGGACTAGCGGGAGTGTAGATACGCAGTATTTT.

The rearrangement joins TRBV9 to TRBJ2-7; 7 bases are shared with TRBD2. Germline V gene data show CDR1 as SGDLS and CDR2 as YYNGEE. V gave up 0 bases and J gave up 3 bases; unmatched junction bases: 3. CDR3 size: 14 residues. The CDR3 protein is CASSVGGSGYEQYF. The CDR3 DNA sequence: TGTGCCAGCAGCGTAGGCGGGAGTGGCTACGAGCAGTACTTC.

This rearrangement joins TRBV7-8 to TRBJ2-1; 7 nucleotides align to TRBD1. Germline lookup yields CDR1 SGHVS and CDR2 FQNEAQ. Trimming took 5 bases from V and 7 from J; bases not matched to a gene: 17. The CDR3 contains 17 residues. The CDR3: CASSRDSRAVGKNEQFF. The CDR3 DNA reads TGTGCCAGCAGCCGGGACAGCCGCGCTGTGGGCAAGAATGAGCAGTTCTTC. Filled out from reference TRBV7-8 and TRBJ2-1, the complete variable domain reads GAGVSQSPRYKVAKRGQDVALRCDPISGHVSLFWYQQALGQGPEFLTYFQNEAQLDKSGLPSDRFFAERPEGSVSTLKIQRTQQEDSAVYLCASSRDSRAVGKNEQFFGPGTRLTVL.

V usage is TRBV7-9 and J usage is TRBJ1-1; possibly TRBD1 for D (5 bases). Trimming shortened V by 6 bases and J by 1 base, and 15 bases separated the two germline ends. The CDR3 length is 15 residues. CDR1 is SEHNR, CDR2 FQNEAQ, per germline (reference sequence). The DNA for the CDR3 is TGTGCCAGCAGTCATCATGGGGGGGAGAACACTGAAGCTTTCTTT. This encodes CASSHHGGENTEAFF.

The chain recombines TRBV19 with TRBJ2-3; 11 bases are shared with TRBD2. Germline lookup yields CDR1 LNHDA and CDR2 SQIVND (reference sequence). The CDR3 is 16 amino acids. Germline trimming cut 3 bases from V and 4 bases from J; bases unmatched to any gene: 6. This CDR3 is CASSMVSGLAADTQYF. CDR3 bases: TGTGCCAGTAGTATGGTATCGGGACTAGCGGCAGATACGCAGTATTTT.

The chain links TRBV28 to TRBJ1-2, with TRBD1 as a possible D gene (5 bases). Germline V CDR1 and CDR2: MDHEN, SYDVKM. With 4 bases removed from V and 3 bases from J, the gap between germline ends came to 18 bases. The length of the CDR3 is 16 residues. The CDR3 sequence is CASSSPSGGSDYGYTF. The CDR3 nucleotides read TGTGCCAGCAGTTCGCCCTCGGGGGGGTCCGACTATGGCTACACCTTC.

This clone was counted a single time. This sequence joins TRBV2 and TRBJ2-1; tentative D call: TRBD2 (6 bases). CDR3 length: 17 residues. CDR1 is SNHLY and CDR2 is FYNNEI in the germline V gene. The V and J ends lost 2 bases and 0 bases respectively, with 14 bases between them. CDR3 sequence reads: CASSESHVGSSYNEQFF. The CDR3, as DNA: TGTGCCAGCAGTGAAAGCCACGTCGGGAGCTCCTACAATGAGCAGTTCTTC.

Comments on this clone: The conserved closing phenylalanine or tryptophan is absent in this CDR3, likely reflecting a read error. The chain carries TRBV19 and TRBJ1-2, with TRBD1 identical over 10 bases. Unmatched junction bases numbered 9, after V lost 1 base and J lost 7 bases. The germline V gene has CDR1 LNHDA and CDR2 SQIVND (reference sequence). CDR3 length equals 16 residues. The CDR3 bases are TGTGCCAGTAGTATAGCAGCAAGGACAGGGGGAGGTGGCTACACCCTC. The encoded protein is CASSIAARTGGGGYTL.

In its sample, this clone was seen a few times. The chain combines TRBV5-1 with TRBJ1-4, with 7 bases fitting TRBD1. Germline loops: CDR1 SGHRS, CDR2 YFSETQ. The J segment lost 7 bases and the V segment lost 0 bases, leaving 3 bases of the junction unmatched. The CDR3 runs to 14 residues. Here the CDR3 DNA reads TGCGCCAGCAGCTTGGGACAGGGTTCTGAAAAACTGTTTTTT. This gives the protein CASSLGQGSEKLFF.

This clone was found a few times. This rearrangement joins TRBV4-1 to TRBJ1-2, with 7 nucleotides matching TRBD1. Per germline, CDR1 MGHRA and CDR2 YSYEKL. Trimming took 4 bases from V and 8 from J; bases not matched to a gene: 1. The CDR3 loop spans 11 amino acids. The CDR3 DNA sequence: TGCGCCAGCAGCCGACAGGGCGGCTACACCTTC. It is translated as CASSRQGGYTF.

The J gene is TRBJ1-6, the V gene TRBV7-9; D gene uncertain. Germline lookup yields CDR1 SEHNR and CDR2 FQNEAQ (reference sequence). V dropped 1 base and J dropped 6 bases, with 10 bases sitting between them. The CDR3 is made up of 15 amino acids. The chain's CDR3 is CASSLGEGFNSPLHF. CDR3 coding DNA: TGTGCCAGCAGCTTAGGGGAGGGATTTAATTCACCCCTCCACTTT.

The chain uses TRBV6-6 and TRBJ1-3; D might be TRBD1 (6 bases). The CDR3 runs 14 residues. Trimming shortened V by 7 bases and J by 4 bases, and 14 bases separated the two germline ends. CDR1 and CDR2 (germline): MNHNY, SVGAGI (reference sequence). CDR3 nucleotide sequence: TGTGCCAGCATAAGGGGGGGTGGCGGAAACACCATATATTTT. This sequence encodes CASIRGGGGNTIYF.

This chain joins TRBV5-6 and TRBJ1-1; TRBD1 agrees at 8 bases. This CDR3 contains 12 residues. Germline V gene data show CDR1 as SGHDT and CDR2 as YYEEEE. V was pared by 0 bases and J by 10 bases, with 2 bases of the junction left unmatched. CDR3 in DNA: TGTGCCAGCAGCTTGGCCGGGACAGGAGCTTTCTTT. Protein sequence: CASSLAGTGAFF.

V gene TRBV10-3 combines with J gene TRBJ1-5, with D perhaps TRBD1 (5 bases). The V and J ends lost 6 bases and 5 bases respectively, with 11 bases between them. This CDR3 is 13 amino acids long. CDR1 is ENHRY, CDR2 SYGVKD, per germline. Here the CDR3 DNA reads TGTGCCATCAGCGATATGACAGATCAGCCCCAGCATTTT. It is translated as CAISDMTDQPQHF.

The gene calls are TRBV5-1 and TRBJ2-1; D remains ambiguous. CDR3 length equals 13 residues. Trimming took 0 bases from V and 7 from J, leaving 8 bases between them. Germline lookup yields CDR1 SGHRS and CDR2 YFSETQ. The CDR3 sequence is CASSLGPENEQFF. CDR3 bases: TGCGCCAGCAGCTTGGGCCCAGAAAATGAGCAGTTCTTC. Complete variable domain (other parts from reference TRBV5-1 and TRBJ2-1): KAGVTQTPRYLIKTRGQQVTLSCSPISGHRSVSWYQQTPGQGLQFLFEYFSETQRNKGNFPGRFSGRQFSNSRSEMNVSTLELGDSALYLCASSLGPENEQFFGPGTRLTVL.

The DNA of the CDR3 is TGTGCCTGGAGCCCGTCGGCGGTGGGCACAGATACGCAGTATTTT. It is translated as CAWSPSAVGTDTQYF. The chain employs TRBV30 and TRBJ2-3; D gene unclear. CDR3 length: 15 amino acids. V was shortened by 3 bases and J by 1 base, with 14 bases between the two germline ends. From germline, CDR1 is GTSNPN and CDR2 SVGIG (reference sequence).

This clone came up a few times. The chain has TRBV2 and TRBJ1-2; D gene uncertain. The CDR3 runs 14 residues. V was shortened by 4 bases and J by 7 bases, with 16 bases between the two germline ends. The V gene's germline CDR1 is SNHLY and CDR2 FYNNEI. The CDR3 coding sequence is TGTGCCAGCAGTGTGATGGAGAGGGTGGGTGGCTACACCTTC. This encodes CASSVMERVGGYTF.

The rearrangement joins TRBV2 to TRBJ1-3; 9 bases are shared with TRBD1. Germline V gives CDR1 SNHLY, CDR2 FYNNEI. The CDR3 totals 16 residues. V shed 4 bases, J shed 3 bases, and the junction held 7 bases outside the gene matches. The chain's CDR3 is CASSVSRTGVGNTIYF. The DNA for the CDR3 is TGTGCCAGCAGTGTCAGTAGGACAGGGGTTGGAAACACCATATATTTT.

V gene TRBV10-3 combines with J gene TRBJ1-1, with D unclear. Germline V lookup: CDR1 ENHRY, CDR2 SYGVKD. V lost 0 bases to trimming and J lost 9 bases, with 8 bases between them. The CDR3 loop spans 12 amino acids. In DNA, the CDR3 is TGTGCCATCAGTGAGTCAAGGGAGAAAGCTTTCTTT. Amino acids: CAISESREKAFF.

This chain connects TRBV9 to TRBJ2-1; TRBD2 matches 8 bases. The J segment lost 6 bases and the V segment lost 2 bases, leaving 10 bases of the junction unmatched. Germline V gene lookup returns CDR1 SGDLS and CDR2 YYNGEE. This CDR3 spans 16 amino acids. The CDR3 coding sequence is TGTGCCAGCAGCGTGCGGGGCGCGGGGGGTGGCAATGAGCAGTTCTTC. Its translation: CASSVRGAGGGNEQFF.